There are many counts of the clone carrying this T cell receptor (beta chain). This sample was included in a study of regulatory T cells in long-lasting Graves disease. Study overall: Disease was considered persistent Graves' disease after over 5 years of antithyroid drugs (with positive TSH receptor antibodies).

Described time point: persistent/refractory GD, antithyroid drugs over 5 years with positive TRAb. RNA from PBMCs was the source of the TCR library. Assembly of TCR beta libraries relied on iRepertoire HTBI primers together with Arm-PCR of CDR3 regions. In TCRdb, the multiplex PCR reads were re-called with MiXCR into one record per CDR3 protein. The sample holds some 440,000 distinct CDR3 sequences, about a fifth seen once. The CDR3 length is 14 residues. Germline loops: CDR1 MDHEN, CDR2 SYDVKM. V gave up 3 bases and J gave up 6 bases, with 15 bases separating them. The V gene is TRBV28, the J gene TRBJ2-7; weak D call: TRBD2 (6 bases). The sample was peripheral blood mononuclear cells (PBMCs), taken when the disease was refractory, from a patient treated with antithyroid drugs. The sequence was obtained from a female donor with Graves disease. The CDR3 region has the DNA TGTGCCAGCAGTTTCGGACTACCCCGGGTCGAGCAGTACTTC. Its protein is CASSFGLPRVEQYF.